The TCR beta chain under discussion was sequenced for a study of sequential checkpoint blockade in melanoma. TCRdb's copy holds only in-frame clones and misses some; the assay was immunoSEQ multiplex PCR. Altogether 35,000 to 45,000 clones are present, just under 85% being singletons, with the ten largest covering 5.5%. This clone was recorded a few times. As to treatment: randomized to nivolumab then ipilimumab (arm A) or the reverse (arm B). The V and J ends lost 6 bases and 7 bases respectively, with 18 bases between them. The CDR3 has 15 residues. Germline assignment: CDR1 MNHEY and CDR2 SVGAGI. The source is a human donor with melanoma. The input for sequencing was CD8+ T cells sorted from blood (inferred from file names), taken from a patient given nivolumab and ipilimumab in sequence. The V call is TRBV6-5, the J call TRBJ1-4; D might be TRBD1 (6 bases). CDR3 DNA: TGTGCCAGCAGCCCCTACTCCTACAGGGTTGAAAAACTGTTTTTT. Translating gives CASSPYSYRVEKLFF.